The clone carrying this T cell receptor beta chain occurred many times. What it binds is unknown. Combining a sample-barcoded 5' primer with a J-beta primer mix, a second PCR ran for roughly 6 to 12 cycles. TCRdb re-derived calls from the 5' RACE reads in MiXCR, one entry per CDR3 protein. This sample has approximately 1,000,000 distinct CDR3 sequences, with 35% to 45% found just once. This sample is drawn from a study of blood T cells in healthy people across ages. Study-level background: Template switching caught about one barcoded beta molecule for each two T cells. Study results and limitations: The fall in TCR beta diversity per million T cells was roughly linear with age. For the donors, CMV status was unknown and possibly confounded expanded clonotype changes.

The germline gives CDR1 MNHEY, CDR2 SVGEGT. The CDR3 sequence is 13 residues long. V gave up 0 bases and J gave up 10 bases, with 13 bases separating them. The sequencing sample was made of blood. This receptor was taken from a man between 18 and 35 years old in good health. The gene calls are TRBV6-2 or TRBV6-3 and TRBJ2-7; D is undetermined. CDR3 amino acids: CASSYSTSNIQYF. The CDR3 DNA reads TGTGCCAGCAGTTACTCGACTTCGAACATCCAGTACTTC.